This TCR beta chain was identified in a study of T cell changes during pregnancy in multiple sclerosis. Here immunoSEQ multiplex PCR was the method, and the copy in TCRdb shows in-frame clones only, minus some. The sample holds some 120,000 clones, 90% to 96% seen once. This CDR3 is built from 16 residues. V shed 5 bases and J 5 bases; nucleotides not matched to a gene: 7. Germline V gene data show CDR1 as LNHDA and CDR2 as SQIVND (reference sequence). This chain uses TRBV19 with TRBJ2-2, with 11 nucleotides matching TRBD1. The source was peripheral blood, collected after pregnancy. This receptor was identified in a female donor with multiple sclerosis, enrolled in a pregnancy study. The CDR3: CASSFGTGGWTGELFF. The CDR3, as DNA: TGTGCCAGTAGTTTCGGGACAGGGGGTTGGACCGGGGAGCTGTTTTTT. The full variable domain, with the rest looked up from reference TRBV19 and TRBJ2-2, is DGGITQSPKYLFRKEGQNVTLSCEQNLNHDAMYWYRQDPGQGLRLIYYSQIVNDFQKGDIAEGYSVSREKKESFPLTVTSAQKNPTAFYLCASSFGTGGWTGELFFGEGSRLTVL.